This T cell receptor (beta chain) was sequenced during a study of high-grade serous ovarian cancer treatment subgroups. TCRdb keeps only in-frame clones here, not all; method: immunoSEQ multiplex PCR. The top ten hold roughly 10% of the sample, which has 10,000 or so clones, more than 70% seen once. Tumor samples were obtained before definitive surgery or chemotherapy. Germline values: CDR1 LNHDA, CDR2 SQIVND (reference sequence). The CDR3 consists of 15 residues. V was cut by 4 bases and J by 1 base, with 8 bases left in between. Sequenced input: tumor tissue. The receptor was derived from a human donor with high-grade serous ovarian cancer. The chain recombines TRBV19 with TRBJ1-6, with D possibly matching TRBD1 (6 bases). The CDR3 here is CASSKGQSYNSPLHF. The CDR3 DNA follows: TGTGCCAGTAGTAAAGGACAGTCCTATAATTCACCCCTCCACTTT.